These 6 T cell receptor beta chains were sequenced from one sample in a study. TCRdb reprocessed the RT-PCR reads with MiXCR, giving one entry per CDR3 protein. The sample consists of more than 600,000 distinct CDR3 sequences, approximately 15% of them appearing once. The sample was memory CD4+ T cells from blood. Every receptor here comes from a female donor in good health, serving as a healthy control.

On this clonotype: A clone one base away is much larger, so this may be a read error. Since no conserved phenylalanine or tryptophan closes the CDR3, a read error is the likely cause. The chain recombines TRBV5-1 with TRBJ2-7, with D uncertain. Germline assignment: CDR1 SGHRS and CDR2 YFSETQ. V dropped 6 bases and J dropped 4 bases, with 5 bases sitting between them. The CDR3 length is 10 residues. CDR3 nucleotides: TGCGCCAGCACCGCGTACGAGCAGTACATC. Its protein is CASTAYEQYI.

The chain carries TRBV29-1 and TRBJ1-2, with D possibly TRBD1 on 5 matching bases. This CDR3 is built from 13 residues. CDR1 and CDR2 (germline): SQVTM, ANQGSEA. Trimming took off 4 bases at V and 4 bases at J, with 13 bases between the two ends. The CDR3 nucleotides read TGCAGCGTTGGACAGCCGCGAGGCTATGGCTACACCTTC. The encoded protein is CSVGQPRGYGYTF.

This clonotype was detected many times. J is TRBJ1-2 and V is TRBV6-5, with D possibly being TRBD1 (6 bases). The V gene lost 5 bases and the J gene lost 5 bases, with 9 bases spanning the gap. Germline lookup yields CDR1 MNHEY and CDR2 SVGAGI. CDR3 length: 12 residues. For the CDR3, the DNA is TGTGCCAGCAGTCAGGGGAGGTATGGCTACACCTTC. Translated: CASSQGRYGYTF.

Comments on this clonotype: Since the CDR3 does not end with the conserved phenylalanine or tryptophan, this likely comes from a read error. The chain employs TRBV5-5 and TRBJ2-7; D is ambiguous. V was clipped by 4 bases and J by 7 bases, with 18 bases between them. This CDR3 comprises 14 residues. Germline CDR1 SGHKS, CDR2 YYEKEE (reference sequence). CDR3 bases: TGTGCCAGCAGCCCTGGACCCACGGGTGGGGAGCAGTACTTA. Translating gives CASSPGPTGGEQYL.

This clonotype was detected only a few times. V and J are TRBV12-3 or TRBV12-4 and TRBJ2-3; the match to TRBD1 covers 9 bases. J was trimmed by 5 bases and V by 3 bases; bases with no gene match: 6. The CDR3 is made up of 15 amino acids. Here the CDR3 reads CASSFGQGNGDTQYF. The CDR3 DNA reads TGTGCCAGCAGTTTTGGACAGGGGAATGGAGATACGCAGTATTTT.

This clonotype was observed a few times. The chain couples TRBV7-6 to TRBJ2-3; 7 bases are a match to TRBD2. Trimming cost V 8 bases and J 6 bases; bases outside gene matches: 8. Germline V CDR1 and CDR2: SGHVS, FNYEAQ. This CDR3 spans 13 amino acids. CDR3 sequence reads: CASSGGTADTQYF. DNA for the CDR3: TGTGCCAGCTCCGGGGGGACCGCGGATACGCAGTATTTT.